This T cell receptor beta chain emerged from a study of blood T cell repertoires in COVID-19. The wider study: Sources were T cells, B-cell-depleted T cells, or PBMCs; the material itself was cDNA or gDNA.

Per germline, CDR1 SEHNR and CDR2 FQNEAQ (reference sequence). This CDR3 contains 14 residues. V was pared by 7 bases and J by 3 bases, with 6 bases of the junction left unmatched. Here immunoSEQ multiplex PCR was the method, and the copy in TCRdb shows in-frame clones only, minus some. The sample contains about 88,000 clones, about 85% of which appear only once. The chain has TRBV7-9 and TRBJ1-1, with 9 bases aligning to TRBD1. The source material was peripheral blood. This TCR came from a woman in her 70s with acute or convalescent COVID-19. CDR3 region: CASNRGLRDTEAFF. The CDR3 bases are TGTGCCAGCAACAGGGGGCTAAGGGACACTGAAGCTTTCTTT.